These 27 T cell receptor beta chains share one sample of origin, sequenced in a study of T cells in localized non-small cell lung cancer (TCRdb year 2020). Libraries were made using the immunoSEQ multiplex PCR assay. As stored in TCRdb, this immuneACCESS dataset retains in-frame rearrangements with V and J assigned. A fraction of the clones does not appear; measured against another copy, unresolved V genes explain less than half of the discrepancy, and the remainder lacks a known reason. The sample table lists over 40,000 clones, 70% to 90% of them with a count of one. Around 7% of the sample belongs to the ten largest clones. Sequenced here: peripheral blood, sampled before any cancer treatment. These receptor sequences come from a woman between 18 and 55 years old with stage III lung adenocarcinoma.

This chain uses TRBV5-1 with TRBJ1-1, with no clear D. V was trimmed by 0 bases and J by 1 base, leaving 10 bases between them. Germline CDR1 and CDR2: SGHRS and YFSETQ. The CDR3 contains 15 residues. The CDR3 spells CASSLGPRPNTEAFF. CDR3 DNA: TGCGCCAGCAGCTTGGGACCCAGACCGAACACTGAAGCTTTCTTT.

The chain recombines TRBV7-7 with TRBJ2-1, with D possibly matching TRBD2 (6 bases). Looked up from germline, CDR1 is SSHAT and CDR2 is FNYEAQ (reference sequence). CDR3 length equals 19 residues. Deletions cut 1 base from V and 0 bases from J, with 19 bases between. The CDR3 nucleotides are TGTGCCAGCAGCTTAGTAAGCCCCGCAGGAGGGATCTCCTACAATGAGCAGTTCTTC. Its translation is CASSLVSPAGGISYNEQFF.

The J gene is TRBJ1-2, the V gene TRBV7-3; D not certain. Looked up from germline, CDR1 is SGHTA and CDR2 is FQGTGA. Trimming took off 1 base at V and 3 bases at J, with 6 bases between the two ends. This CDR3 region has 13 residues. CDR3 amino acids: CASSLNQYYGYTF. The CDR3 nucleotides are TGTGCCAGCAGCTTAAACCAGTACTATGGCTACACCTTC. The full variable domain, completed using reference TRBV7-3 and TRBJ1-2, is GAGVSQTPSNKVTEKGKYVELRCDPISGHTALYWYRQSLGQGPEFLIYFQGTGAADDSGLPNDRFFAVRPEGSVSTLKIQRTERGDSAVYLCASSLNQYYGYTFGSGTRLTVV.

The rearrangement joins TRBV5-4 to TRBJ2-1, with D possibly matching TRBD2 (6 bases). Germline CDR1 reads SGHNT; CDR2 reads YYREEE (reference sequence). This CDR3 contains 13 residues. Between the trimmed V and J ends, which lost 0 bases and 8 bases, there was a span of 9 bases. The CDR3 protein is CASSLGGDDEQFF. In nucleotides, the CDR3 is TGTGCCAGCAGCTTGGGGGGGGACGATGAGCAGTTCTTC. Based on the CDR3 plus reference TRBV5-4 and TRBJ2-1, the full variable domain is ETGVTQSPTHLIKTRGQQVTLRCSSQSGHNTVSWYQQALGQGPQFIFQYYREEENGRGNFPPRFSGLQFPNYSSELNVNALELDDSALYLCASSLGGDDEQFFGPGTRLTVL.

This sequence joins TRBV10-2 and TRBJ1-4; D is uncertain. Germline V gene data show CDR1 as WSHSY and CDR2 as SAAADI. Trimming took 1 base from V and 8 from J, leaving 11 bases between them. This CDR3 region has 14 residues. The CDR3 spells CASSEWPPSEKLFF. CDR3 DNA sequence: TGCGCCAGCAGTGAGTGGCCGCCTTCGGAAAAACTGTTTTTT.

The rearrangement uses TRBV6-1 and TRBJ1-6, with 7 bases fitting TRBD1. Per the germline V gene, CDR1 is MNHNS and CDR2 is SASEGT. This CDR3 comprises 14 residues. V shed 7 bases and J 10 bases; nucleotides not matched to a gene: 10. The CDR3 DNA sequence: TGTGCCAGCACCGCCGGGACAGAGGGATCACCCCTCCACTTT. It yields the protein CASTAGTEGSPLHF.

J is TRBJ2-1 and V is TRBV7-3, with a tentative D call TRBD2 (5 bases). Germline V gene data show CDR1 as SGHTA and CDR2 as FQGTGA. The CDR3 totals 12 residues. V dropped 1 base and J dropped 8 bases, with 6 bases sitting between them. The CDR3 DNA is TGTGCCAGCAGCTTAAGGGGAGATGAGCAGTTCTTC. This sequence encodes CASSLRGDEQFF. Full variable domain (outside the CDR3, taken from reference TRBV7-3 and TRBJ2-1): GAGVSQTPSNKVTEKGKYVELRCDPISGHTALYWYRQSLGQGPEFLIYFQGTGAADDSGLPNDRFFAVRPEGSVSTLKIQRTERGDSAVYLCASSLRGDEQFFGPGTRLTVL.

The chain couples TRBV7-8 to TRBJ2-5; D remains unclear. V was trimmed by 6 bases and J by 4 bases, leaving 9 bases between them. This CDR3 comprises 12 residues. In germline, CDR1 is SGHVS, CDR2 FQNEAQ. CDR3 nucleotide sequence: TGTGCCAGCAGTACCGCCCTAGAGACCCAGTACTTC. Translation: CASSTALETQYF.

The CDR3 sequence: CASTQMRNEQFF. The CDR3 DNA follows: TGTGCCAGCACCCAGATGAGGAATGAGCAGTTCTTC. J is TRBJ2-1 and V is TRBV2; unclear D gene. The CDR3 spans 12 residues. Looked up from germline, CDR1 is SNHLY and CDR2 is FYNNEI. Trimming shortened V by 7 bases and J by 7 bases, and 11 bases separated the two germline ends.

The chain has TRBV18 and TRBJ2-6; 9 bases line up with TRBD1. The CDR3 is 16 residues long. The junction had 0 bases not matched to a gene; V was cut back by 3 bases and J by 0 bases. The germline CDR1 and CDR2 sequences are KGHSH and LQKENI. In DNA form, the CDR3 reads TGTGCCAGCTCACCGGACAGGGGCTCTGGGGCCAACGTCCTGACTTTC. Protein: CASSPDRGSGANVLTF.

The CDR3 bases are TGTGCCAGCAGTGAGCTGGGATACGAGCAGTACTTC. As protein: CASSELGYEQYF. The rearrangement joins TRBV25-1 to TRBJ2-7; D is ambiguous. The CDR3 runs to 12 residues. Trimming left V 3 bases short and J 4 bases short, with 7 bases between. From germline, CDR1 is MGHDK and CDR2 SYGVNS.

The chain combines TRBV29-1 with TRBJ1-2, with 8 bases aligning to TRBD1. The germline V gene has CDR1 SQVTM and CDR2 ANQGSEA. With V trimmed by 1 base and J by 2 bases, 9 bases remained unmatched. This CDR3 contains 16 residues. In DNA, the CDR3 is TGCAGCGTTGAAGGGCCGACGACAGGGGCCAACTATGGCTACACCTTC. Translation gives CSVEGPTTGANYGYTF.

This chain uses TRBV4-1 with TRBJ2-5; the D gene is possibly TRBD2 (5 bases). Germline CDR1 is MGHRA and CDR2 is YSYEKL. The V and J ends lost 1 base and 5 bases respectively, with 29 bases between them. CDR3 size: 20 residues. In DNA, the CDR3 is TGCGCCAGCAGCCAAGTTTTCGGTATTCGGGCGGGTAAAGGATGGGAGACCCAGTACTTC. Translation gives CASSQVFGIRAGKGWETQYF.

This clone was seen once. The chain has TRBV6-6 and TRBJ1-5; perhaps TRBD1 as D (6 bases). Germline CDR1 reads MNHNY; CDR2 reads SVGAGI (reference sequence). Trimming removed 7 bases at V and 6 bases at J, with 16 bases between. The CDR3 length is 14 residues. CDR3 bases: TGTGCCAGCACCTCGCCGGGGGCCCCTCAGCCCCAGCATTTT. Translated, it gives CASTSPGAPQPQHF.

The chain combines TRBV5-1 with TRBJ2-3, with unresolved D. This CDR3 region has 15 residues. Germline V gene data show CDR1 as SGHRS and CDR2 as YFSETQ. Trimming took off 0 bases at V and 6 bases at J, with 14 bases between the two ends. For the CDR3, the DNA is TGCGCCAGCAGCTTGGCCCCCTTGCGGCGGGATACGCAGTATTTT. Its protein product is CASSLAPLRRDTQYF.

V is TRBV7-9 and J is TRBJ1-4; 8 nucleotides align to TRBD1. This CDR3 is 15 amino acids long. Germline V lookup: CDR1 SEHNR, CDR2 FQNEAQ (reference sequence). Trimming cost V 3 bases and J 4 bases; bases outside gene matches: 4. CDR3 protein: CASSLGQANNEKLFF. The CDR3 bases are TGTGCCAGCAGCTTGGGACAGGCGAATAATGAAAAACTGTTTTTT.

J is TRBJ1-2 and V is TRBV18, with D maybe TRBD1 (5 bases). CDR1 and CDR2 (germline): KGHSH, LQKENI. The CDR3 contains 13 residues. V was trimmed by 3 bases and J by 8 bases, leaving 13 bases between them. This CDR3 reads CASSPPGRDGYTF. In DNA form, the CDR3 reads TGTGCCAGCTCACCCCCGGGGCGGGACGGCTACACCTTC.

The V and J genes are TRBV4-2 and TRBJ2-4; 7 nucleotides line up with TRBD1. CDR1 LGHNA and CDR2 YNFKEQ come from the germline V gene. The CDR3 totals 16 residues. V lost 4 bases to trimming and J lost 7 bases; unmatched junction nucleotides: 13. As DNA, the CDR3 is TGTGCCAGCAGCCCCGGGTCAGACAGGGTCGGGAACATTCAGTACTTC. It translates to CASSPGSDRVGNIQYF.

The chain is built from TRBV2 and TRBJ2-2, with D possibly being TRBD1 or TRBD2 (6 bases each). The V gene lost 7 bases and the J gene lost 3 bases, with 15 bases spanning the gap. CDR3 size: 15 residues. Germline values: CDR1 SNHLY, CDR2 FYNNEI. CDR3 DNA: TGTGCCAGCAAACCTAACGGGGGCGACACCGGGGAGCTGTTTTTT. It specifies CASKPNGGDTGELFF.

The chain recombines TRBV29-1 with TRBJ2-1; 7 bases are a match to TRBD2. This CDR3 comprises 14 residues. V dropped 7 bases and J dropped 0; count of bases not matched to a gene: 6. The germline CDR1 and CDR2 sequences are SQVTM and ANQGSEA. The CDR3 loop reads CSAGEGSSYNEQFF. The CDR3 region has the DNA TGCAGCGCCGGGGAGGGGAGCTCCTACAATGAGCAGTTCTTC.

This sequence joins TRBV7-9 and TRBJ1-3; no definite D call. CDR3 size: 12 residues. The V and J ends lost 2 bases and 4 bases respectively, with 3 bases between them. Germline CDR1 and CDR2: SEHNR and FQNEAQ (reference sequence). CDR3 DNA: TGTGCCAGCAGCTTACAGGGAAACACCATATATTTT. This codes for CASSLQGNTIYF.

This clone has only a few counts. V and J are TRBV11-2 and TRBJ1-6; 7 nucleotides agree with TRBD1. V lost 7 bases and J lost 0; bases outside the gene matches: 12. This CDR3 has 18 amino acids. Germline V gives CDR1 SGHAT, CDR2 FQNNGV. CDR3 amino acids: CASNTQGSPSSYNSPLHF. The CDR3 DNA reads as TGTGCCAGCAACACACAGGGGTCTCCGAGCTCCTATAATTCACCCCTCCACTTT.

The sample holds one count of this clone. V gene TRBV10-1 combines with J gene TRBJ1-2, with D hard to call. The germline gives CDR1 WNHNN, CDR2 SYGVQD (reference sequence). V was trimmed by 0 bases and J by 0 bases, leaving 11 bases between them. The CDR3 is 16 residues long. In DNA, the CDR3 is TGCGCCAGCAGTGAGTCTAGGAACCGACCTAACTATGGCTACACCTTC. As protein: CASSESRNRPNYGYTF.

This chain links TRBV11-3 with TRBJ2-7; 8 nucleotides match TRBD1. The CDR3 loop spans 12 amino acids. Germline loops: CDR1 SGHNT, CDR2 YENEEA. Trimming removed 4 bases from V and 6 bases from J; junction bases left unmatched: 2. CDR3 amino acids: CASSSGQGEQYF. CDR3 nucleotide sequence: TGTGCCAGCAGCTCCGGACAGGGCGAGCAGTACTTC. The variable domain in full, completed from reference TRBV11-3 and TRBJ2-7, reads EAGVVQSPRYKIIEKKQPVAFWCNPISGHNTLYWYLQNLGQGPELLIRYENEEAVDDSQLPKDRFSAERLKGVDSTLKIQPAELGDSAVYLCASSSGQGEQYFGPGTRLTVT.

The genes are TRBV18 and TRBJ1-4, with D possibly TRBD1 on 6 matching bases. The germline V and J ends were trimmed by 2 bases and 8 bases, with 12 bases remaining between them. The CDR3 consists of 14 residues. The germline V gene has CDR1 KGHSH and CDR2 LQKENI. CDR3 amino acids: CASSPNRDGEKLFF. The CDR3 region has the DNA TGTGCCAGCTCACCAAACAGGGATGGGGAAAAACTGTTTTTT. Together with reference TRBV18 and TRBJ1-4, the CDR3 gives the full variable domain: NAGVMQNPRHLVRRRGQEARLRCSPMKGHSHVYWYRQLPEEGLKFMVYLQKENIIDESGMPKERFSAEFPKEGPSILRIQQVVRGDSAAYFCASSPNRDGEKLFFGSGTQLSVL.

A single count supports this clone. This chain's CDR3 is CATSRGTGVAGTEAFF. The CDR3, as DNA: TGTGCCACCAGCAGAGGGACAGGGGTTGCCGGTACTGAAGCTTTCTTT. The chain uses TRBV15 and TRBJ1-1; 9 nucleotides line up with TRBD1. Germline V CDR1 and CDR2: LNHNV, YYDKDF (reference sequence). Trimming removed 1 base from V and 5 bases from J; junction bases left unmatched: 8. This CDR3 is 16 amino acids long.

The gene calls are TRBV6-1 and TRBJ2-7; D is unresolved. This CDR3 region has 14 residues. V was trimmed by 6 bases and J by 2 bases, leaving 14 bases between them. Per the germline V gene, CDR1 is MNHNS and CDR2 is SASEGT. The CDR3 DNA reads TGTGCCAGCAGGCTGACCGAAGCCCCCTACGAGCAGTACTTC. It specifies CASRLTEAPYEQYF.